This TCR beta chain was sequenced for a study of spatial heterogeneity in lung cancer. As for the study in general: The library had UMIs, and each TCR and UMI pair averaged more than ten raw reads. Findings of the study overall: Mutation tallies in tumors tracked expanded intratumoral alpha and beta TCR counts.

Germline values: CDR1 ENHRY, CDR2 SYGVKD. The CDR3 has 12 residues. Trimming pared 7 bases from V and 9 bases from J, leaving 13 bases between. Each TCR cDNA molecule carried a unique molecular identifier. TCRdb re-analysed the 5' RACE reads in MiXCR, keeping a single row per CDR3 protein. The table shows 4,000 to 5,000 distinct CDR3 sequences, with more than 7% occurring only once. About this clonotype itself: Its antigen remains unknown.

This sample's time point: sample taken at primary tumor resection. Material for sequencing was whole RNA from tumor, nontumor lung or frozen PBMC, left unsorted. Sequences were derived from lung tumor tissue, sampled at surgery. J is TRBJ2-1 and V is TRBV10-3, with D perhaps TRBD1 (5 bases). The receptor comes from a female donor with early-stage non-small cell lung cancer. CDR3 loop: CAITTGNFEQFF. The CDR3 nucleotides read TGTGCCATCACCACAGGCAACTTTGAGCAGTTCTTC.